The present entry profiles one T cell receptor (beta chain) with its context. Data came from immunoSEQ multiplex PCR; TCRdb stores just in-frame clones and leaves some out. The repertoire holds 150,000 to 200,000 clones, more than 65% seen once, with around 2.4% in the top ten. Trimming pared 1 base from V and 4 bases from J, leaving 16 bases between. This CDR3 is built from 16 residues. From germline, CDR1 is LGHNA and CDR2 YNFKEQ. This specimen comes from a study of blood T cell repertoires in COVID-19. As for the study in general: In each case, the material was cDNA or gDNA derived from T cells, B-cell-depleted T cells, or PBMCs.

Source material: peripheral blood. The rearrangement links TRBV4-2 to TRBJ1-2, with D possibly matching TRBD1 (5 bases). The TCR was taken from a human donor with acute or convalescent COVID-19. The donor label of this sample is uncertain. This chain's CDR3 is CASSQGGEARGYGYTF. Written as DNA, the CDR3 is TGTGCCAGCAGCCAAGGGGGGGAGGCCCGGGGCTATGGCTACACCTTC.